Listed below are T cell receptor beta chains from one sample, sequenced in a study of STAT5B mutations in CD4+ large granular lymphocyte leukemia. Repertoires were generated with immunoSEQ multiplex PCR, while TCRdb's copy carries only in-frame clones and drops some. The top ten clones hold approximately 3.5% of a sample with 30,000 to 40,000 clones, 87% of them seen once. Material for sequencing was CD4+ T cells from blood buffy coats. These receptor sequences come from a human donor in good health. The CDR3 runs from the conserved cysteine through the conserved F or W. Each record gives: V gene, J gene, D gene, clone size, CDR3 DNA, CDR3 protein. D genes are given only for firm matches. Clone size, where shown, is once, few, many, or a class for clones that have expanded.

>TRBV27|TRBJ1-2|TRBD1|.
TGTGCCAGCAGTCCTACTACAGGGGGCTTAACTTACACCTTC
CASSPTTGGLTYTF
>TRBV5-4|TRBJ2-2|TRBD1|.
TGTGCCAGCAGCAAAAAGGGACAGATGAACACCGGGGAGCTGTTTTTT
CASSKKGQMNTGELFF
>TRBV5-1|TRBJ1-2|.|.
TGCGCCAGCAGCGCAGACAGGTTTGGCTACACCTTC
CASSADRFGYTF
>TRBV11-3|TRBJ2-5|TRBD1|.
TGTGCCAGCAGTTCGGACAGGGGCGAGACCCAGTACTTC
CASSSDRGETQYF
>TRBV7-9|TRBJ1-1|.|.
TGTGCCAGCAGCTTAGTAGAGAGGGGACCTGAAGCTTTCTTT
CASSLVERGPEAFF
>TRBV2|TRBJ2-1|.|few
TGTGCCAGCAGTAGGGCGGCTAGCGCTTCCTACAATGAGCAGTTCTTC
CASSRAASASYNEQFF
>TRBV2|TRBJ2-7|TRBD1|.
TGTGCCAGCAGCCCCCAGGGGGCCTACGAGCAGTACTTC
CASSPQGAYEQYF
>TRBV18|TRBJ2-7|TRBD1|once
TGTGCCAGCTCAGAGAGACAGGGGGAATCGCAGTACTTC
CASSERQGESQYF
>TRBV6-6|TRBJ1-5|TRBD1|.
TGTGCCATCGCCTCAGGGGGTATTCAGCCCCAGCATTTT
CAIASGGIQPQHF
>TRBV7-2|TRBJ2-3|.|.
TGTGCCGGAGCTCTAGCGACGGGCACAGATACGCAGTATTTT
CAGALATGTDTQYF
>TRBV10-3|TRBJ1-1|.|.
TGTGCCATCAGTGAGTCGACACAGTGGGAAGCTTTCTTT
CAISESTQWEAFF
>TRBV7-2|TRBJ2-7|TRBD1|.
TGTGCCAGCAGCTTCTACAGGGGAACCTACGAGCAGTACTTC
CASSFYRGTYEQYF
>TRBV29-1|TRBJ2-3|.|.
TGCAGCGGGAGCGGACCTAGCACAGATACGCAGTATTTT
CSGSGPSTDTQYF
>TRBV28|TRBJ1-2|TRBD1|once
TGTGCCAGCAGTTTATGGGCCCCGGTGACAGGGAGGAATGGCTACACCTTC
CASSLWAPVTGRNGYTF
>TRBV6-6|TRBJ1-1|TRBD1|.
TGTGCCAGCAGTTACTCGACAGGGGGAGACACTGAAGCTTTCTTT
CASSYSTGGDTEAFF
>TRBV5-5|TRBJ2-7|.|.
TGTGCCAGCAGCTTGGCCCTAAGAACCGGGCAAAACGAGCAGTACTTC
CASSLALRTGQNEQYF